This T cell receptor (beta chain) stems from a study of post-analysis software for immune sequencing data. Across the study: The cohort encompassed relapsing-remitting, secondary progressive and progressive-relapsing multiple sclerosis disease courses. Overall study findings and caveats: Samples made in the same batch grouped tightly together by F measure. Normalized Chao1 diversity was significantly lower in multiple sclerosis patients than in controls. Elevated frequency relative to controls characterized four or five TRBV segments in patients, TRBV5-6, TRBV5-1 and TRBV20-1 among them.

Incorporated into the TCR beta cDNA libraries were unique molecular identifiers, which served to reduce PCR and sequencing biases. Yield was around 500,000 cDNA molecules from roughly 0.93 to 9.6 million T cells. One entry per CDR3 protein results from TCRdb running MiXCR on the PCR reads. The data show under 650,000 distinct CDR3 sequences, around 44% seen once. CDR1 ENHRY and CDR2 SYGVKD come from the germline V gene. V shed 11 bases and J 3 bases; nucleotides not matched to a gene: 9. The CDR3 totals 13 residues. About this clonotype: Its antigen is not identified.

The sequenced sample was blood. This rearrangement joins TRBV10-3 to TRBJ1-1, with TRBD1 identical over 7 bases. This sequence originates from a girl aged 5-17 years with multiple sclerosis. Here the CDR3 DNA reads TGTGCCGTCGGACAGGCCGGGGACACTGAAGCTTTCTTT. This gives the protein CAVGQAGDTEAFF.